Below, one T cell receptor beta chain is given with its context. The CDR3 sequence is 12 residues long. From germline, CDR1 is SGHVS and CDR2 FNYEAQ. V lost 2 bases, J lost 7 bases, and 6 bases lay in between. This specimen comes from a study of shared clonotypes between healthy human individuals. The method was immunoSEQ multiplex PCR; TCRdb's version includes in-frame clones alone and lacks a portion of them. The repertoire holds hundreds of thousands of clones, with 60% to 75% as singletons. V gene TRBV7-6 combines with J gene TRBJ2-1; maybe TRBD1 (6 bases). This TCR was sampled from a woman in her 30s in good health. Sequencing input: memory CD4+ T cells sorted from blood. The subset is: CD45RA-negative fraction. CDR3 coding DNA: TGTGCCAGCAGCTTACAGGGGAATGAGCAGTTCTTC. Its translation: CASSLQGNEQFF.